The 30 T cell receptor beta chains given below trace back to one sample, sequenced in a study of cytomegalovirus exposure and HLA in healthy donors. PCR was performed using 60 Vbeta and 13 Jbeta primers. Repertoires were generated with immunoSEQ multiplex PCR, while TCRdb's copy carries only in-frame clones and drops some. The sample includes about 160,000 clones, 75% of them seen just once. The sample consisted of PBMCs. The receptors were gathered from a male donor in good health and CMV-seronegative.

The rearrangement joins TRBV10-3 to TRBJ2-7; no clear D. CDR3 length: 13 residues. Trimming took 3 bases from V and 1 from J, leaving 7 bases between them. CDR1 ENHRY and CDR2 SYGVKD come from the germline V gene. The CDR3 spells CAISETGSYEQYF. DNA of the CDR3: TGTGCCATCAGTGAAACCGGGTCCTACGAGCAGTACTTC.

The V and J genes are TRBV30 and TRBJ2-1, with 9 bases that match TRBD1. The germline V gene encodes CDR1 GTSNPN and CDR2 SVGIG (reference sequence). CDR3 length equals 14 residues. With 1 base clipped from V and 6 bases from J, the junction kept 4 bases outside the gene matches. The CDR3 sequence is CAWSAGTGLNEQFF. As DNA, the CDR3 is TGTGCCTGGAGTGCCGGGACAGGGCTCAATGAGCAGTTCTTC.

V is TRBV27 and J is TRBJ1-2, with 11 nucleotides matching TRBD1. CDR3 length: 14 amino acids. Germline loops: CDR1 MNHEY, CDR2 SMNVEV (reference sequence). V dropped 3 bases and J dropped 6; count of bases not matched to a gene: 3. The DNA for the CDR3 is TGTGCCAGCAGTTTCGGACAGGGGGCAAATGGCTACACCTTC. It specifies CASSFGQGANGYTF.

The chain has TRBV6-6 and TRBJ1-2, with D unclear. The CDR3 spans 13 residues. CDR1 is MNHNY and CDR2 is SVGAGI in the germline V gene (reference sequence). The V gene lost 8 bases and the J gene lost 1 base, with 11 bases spanning the gap. CDR3 nucleotide sequence: TGTGCCAGCGTAGTCGCTGATAACTATGGCTACACCTTC. Translated: CASVVADNYGYTF.

The chain has TRBV7-9 and TRBJ2-3, with 11 bases matching TRBD2. CDR3 length: 14 amino acids. CDR1 is SEHNR, CDR2 FQNEAQ, per germline (reference sequence). The V and J ends lost 3 bases and 5 bases, in that order; junction bases with no gene match: 1. The CDR3: CASSFSGGGDTQYF. In nucleotides, the CDR3 is TGTGCCAGCAGCTTTAGCGGGGGGGGAGATACGCAGTATTTT.

The rearrangement links TRBV5-4 to TRBJ2-3; 8 bases line up with TRBD2. Looked up from germline, CDR1 is SGHNT and CDR2 is YYREEE (reference sequence). The V and J ends lost 2 bases and 2 bases, in that order; junction bases with no gene match: 7. This CDR3 region has 16 residues. As DNA, the CDR3 is TGTGCCAGCAGCTTTGGAAGCGGGGGTGTCACAGATACGCAGTATTTT. Encoded protein: CASSFGSGGVTDTQYF.

J is TRBJ1-4 and V is TRBV7-9; TRBD1 aligns across 7 bases. Germline assignment: CDR1 SEHNR and CDR2 FQNEAQ (reference sequence). The CDR3 length is 14 residues. The V and J ends lost 5 bases and 8 bases, in that order; junction bases with no gene match: 8. In DNA form, the CDR3 reads TGTGCCAGCAGCCTGACGGGACAGCAGGAAAAACTGTTTTTT. It translates to CASSLTGQQEKLFF.

The sample holds a few counts of this clone. The J gene is TRBJ2-3, the V gene TRBV28; D ambiguous. The CDR3 length is 15 residues. The germline V and J ends were trimmed by 6 bases and 3 bases, with 16 bases remaining between them. The germline gives CDR1 MDHEN, CDR2 SYDVKM. The CDR3 coding sequence is TGTGCCAGCAGCCCTAAATTGACAAAAACAGATACGCAGTATTTT. Its translation: CASSPKLTKTDTQYF. The full variable domain, rest sourced from reference TRBV28 and TRBJ2-3, is DVKVTQSSRYLVKRTGEKVFLECVQDMDHENMFWYRQDPGLGLRLIYFSYDVKMKEKGDIPEGYSVSREKKERFSLILESASTNQTSMYLCASSPKLTKTDTQYFGPGTRLTVL.

V and J are TRBV5-1 and TRBJ2-6; TRBD2 might be the D (5 bases). Germline V gene data show CDR1 as SGHRS and CDR2 as YFSETQ. V was shortened by 0 bases and J by 12 bases, with 10 bases between the two germline ends. The CDR3 covers 13 residues. The CDR3 is CASSLAWAGVLTF. The DNA of the CDR3 is TGCGCCAGCAGCTTGGCGTGGGCGGGCGTCCTGACTTTC.

The genes are TRBV5-4 and TRBJ2-3; a weak D match, TRBD1 (6 bases). The CDR3 is made up of 15 amino acids. V was pared by 5 bases and J by 1 base, with 14 bases between. Germline CDR1 and CDR2: SGHNT and YYREEE (reference sequence). The CDR3 bases are TGTGCCAGCAGAACCGGGACACCTCGCACAGATACGCAGTATTTT. Protein sequence: CASRTGTPRTDTQYF.

The rearrangement links TRBV28 to TRBJ2-2; a weak D match, TRBD2 (5 bases). Trimming took off 6 bases at V and 8 bases at J, with 13 bases between the two ends. The germline V gene encodes CDR1 MDHEN and CDR2 SYDVKM. This CDR3 comprises 13 residues. The CDR3 DNA follows: TGTGCCAGCAGCAAAACTAGGGTGGGGGAGCTGTTTTTT. This sequence encodes CASSKTRVGELFF. Supplemented by reference TRBV28 and TRBJ2-2, the full variable domain reads DVKVTQSSRYLVKRTGEKVFLECVQDMDHENMFWYRQDPGLGLRLIYFSYDVKMKEKGDIPEGYSVSREKKERFSLILESASTNQTSMYLCASSKTRVGELFFGEGSRLTVL.

This chain connects TRBV9 to TRBJ2-5, with 10 positions matching TRBD2. Losses at the gene ends were 1 base for V and 3 bases for J; bases not matched to a gene: 3. From germline, CDR1 is SGDLS and CDR2 YYNGEE. This CDR3 has 15 residues. The chain's CDR3 is CASSVRTSGEETQYF. The CDR3 DNA follows: TGTGCCAGCAGCGTAAGGACTAGCGGAGAAGAGACCCAGTACTTC.

The chain couples TRBV28 to TRBJ1-5; weak D call: TRBD1 (5 bases). CDR3 size: 13 residues. In germline, CDR1 is MDHEN, CDR2 SYDVKM. Deletions cut 1 base from V and 6 bases from J, with 7 bases between. CDR3 region: CASSLSRAQPQHF. The CDR3 DNA reads TGTGCCAGCAGTTTATCCAGGGCTCAGCCCCAGCATTTT. Full variable domain (outside the CDR3, taken from reference TRBV28 and TRBJ1-5): DVKVTQSSRYLVKRTGEKVFLECVQDMDHENMFWYRQDPGLGLRLIYFSYDVKMKEKGDIPEGYSVSREKKERFSLILESASTNQTSMYLCASSLSRAQPQHFGDGTRLSIL.

The rearrangement links TRBV30 to TRBJ2-3; 8 nucleotides line up with TRBD1. Trimming removed 1 base from V and 2 bases from J; junction bases left unmatched: 8. This CDR3 has 16 residues. Germline CDR1 and CDR2: GTSNPN and SVGIG (reference sequence). This chain's CDR3 is CAWSAGQGRNTDTQYF. The CDR3 nucleotides read TGTGCCTGGAGTGCTGGACAGGGTAGGAACACAGATACGCAGTATTTT. The full variable domain, completed using reference TRBV30 and TRBJ2-3, is SQTIHQWPATLVQPVGSPLSLECTVEGTSNPNLYWYRQAAGRGLQLLFYSVGIGQISSEVPQNLSASRPQDRQFILSSKKLLLSDSGFYLCAWSAGQGRNTDTQYFGPGTRLTVL.

The chain carries TRBV7-2 and TRBJ1-1, with a weak D call TRBD1 (6 bases). This CDR3 spans 15 amino acids. The germline V and J ends were trimmed by 6 bases and 4 bases, with 18 bases remaining between them. CDR1 is SGHTA, CDR2 FQGNSA, per germline. The CDR3 protein is CASRGGAALPTEAFF. As DNA, the CDR3 is TGTGCCAGCAGGGGGGGGGCCGCTCTCCCCACTGAAGCTTTCTTT. Based on the CDR3 plus reference TRBV7-2 and TRBJ1-1, the full variable domain is GAGVSQSPSNKVTEKGKDVELRCDPISGHTALYWYRQSLGQGLEFLIYFQGNSAPDKSGLPSDRFSAERTGGSVSTLTIQRTQQEDSAVYLCASRGGAALPTEAFFGQGTRLTVV.

V usage is TRBV7-8 and J usage is TRBJ1-6, with no clear D. V lost 1 base and J lost 17, with 12 bases in between. Germline V gives CDR1 SGHVS, CDR2 FQNEAQ. This CDR3 is built from 12 residues. This CDR3 reads CASSLDSLRFHF. The CDR3 DNA follows: TGTGCCAGCAGCTTAGACAGCTTACGATTCCACTTT.

This clone appeared a single time. The gene calls are TRBV27 and TRBJ2-5; 7 bases map to TRBD2. CDR1 is MNHEY and CDR2 is SMNVEV in the germline V gene (reference sequence). V shed 6 bases and J 5 bases; nucleotides not matched to a gene: 12. This CDR3 region has 15 residues. The CDR3 reads CASSPSGTWGETQYF. In DNA form, the CDR3 reads TGTGCCAGCAGCCCAAGCGGGACCTGGGGGGAGACCCAGTACTTC.

This chain links TRBV5-1 with TRBJ1-2; D call uncertain. This CDR3 has 13 residues. V lost 2 bases and J lost 1, with 6 bases in between. Germline V gene data show CDR1 as SGHRS and CDR2 as YFSETQ. CDR3 residues: CASSLWSNYGYTF. As DNA, the CDR3 is TGCGCCAGCAGCTTATGGAGTAACTATGGCTACACCTTC.

This clone has just a few counts. V usage is TRBV6-1 and J usage is TRBJ2-7; 11 bases agree with TRBD2. Trimming took 1 base from V and 5 from J; bases not matched to a gene: 4. This CDR3 has 15 amino acids. The germline CDR1 and CDR2 sequences are MNHNS and SASEGT. The CDR3 region has the DNA TGTGCCAGCAGTGAAGGGACTAGCGGGCTGGACGAGCAGTACTTC. Translating gives CASSEGTSGLDEQYF.

The CDR3 DNA follows: TGCGCCAGCAGCTTGTCGGGGAAAGGGGCCAACGTCCTGACTTTC. Translating gives CASSLSGKGANVLTF. The chain carries TRBV5-1 and TRBJ2-6; weak D call: TRBD2 (5 bases). Between the trimmed V and J ends, which lost 1 base and 4 bases, there was a span of 9 bases. This CDR3 spans 15 amino acids. Germline lookup yields CDR1 SGHRS and CDR2 YFSETQ.

The V and J genes are TRBV7-9 and TRBJ2-1, with 7 bases that match TRBD1. V gave up 2 bases and J gave up 8 bases; unmatched junction bases: 0. From germline, CDR1 is SEHNR and CDR2 FQNEAQ (reference sequence). CDR3 length: 12 residues. The CDR3 here is CASSLTGDEQFF. The DNA for the CDR3 is TGTGCCAGCAGCTTAACAGGGGATGAGCAGTTCTTC.

The genes are TRBV15 and TRBJ2-2; D not certain. V shed 3 bases and J shed 5 bases, with 13 bases lying between them. The CDR3 contains 15 residues. In germline, CDR1 is LNHNV, CDR2 YYDKDF (reference sequence). As DNA, the CDR3 is TGTGCCACCAGCAGGGAGTTCACAATGACCGGGGAGCTGTTTTTT. Translation gives CATSREFTMTGELFF. Looking up the rest from reference TRBV15 and TRBJ2-2 gives the full variable domain: DAMVIQNPRYQVTQFGKPVTLSCSQTLNHNVMYWYQQKSSQAPKLLFHYYDKDFNNEADTPDNFQSRRPNTSFCFLDIRSPGLGDTAMYLCATSREFTMTGELFFGEGSRLTVL.

V is TRBV7-9 and J is TRBJ2-5; weak D call: TRBD1 (6 bases). CDR3 length equals 12 residues. Per the germline V gene, CDR1 is SEHNR and CDR2 is FQNEAQ (reference sequence). V was trimmed by 6 bases and J by 3 bases, leaving 8 bases between them. DNA for the CDR3: TGTGCCAGCAGTTGGACAGAAGAGACCCAGTACTTC. Amino acids: CASSWTEETQYF. Supplemented by reference TRBV7-9 and TRBJ2-5, the full variable domain reads DTGVSQNPRHKITKRGQNVTFRCDPISEHNRLYWYRQTLGQGPEFLTYFQNEAQLEKSRLLSDRFSAERPKGSFSTLEIQRTEQGDSAMYLCASSWTEETQYFGPGTRLLVL.

V is TRBV4-1 and J is TRBJ1-2; possible D gene TRBD1, 6 bases. CDR3 length equals 14 residues. Between the trimmed V and J ends, which lost 2 bases and 5 bases, there was a span of 12 bases. Germline V gene lookup returns CDR1 MGHRA and CDR2 YSYEKL. CDR3 in DNA: TGCGCCAGCAGCCAACCACAGGGTGGGTATGGCTACACCTTC. This gives the protein CASSQPQGGYGYTF.

This sequence joins TRBV30 and TRBJ1-2, with D perhaps TRBD1 (6 bases). V was clipped by 2 bases and J by 7 bases, with 17 bases between them. CDR3 length equals 14 residues. CDR1 and CDR2 (germline): GTSNPN, SVGIG (reference sequence). The CDR3 bases are TGTGCCTGGAGTACTCCGGGACACCGTGGTGGCTACACCTTC. This translates into CAWSTPGHRGGYTF.

The chain recombines TRBV27 with TRBJ2-1, with 8 bases lining up with TRBD1. V trimming: 3 bases; J trimming: 6 bases; junction bases outside the gene matches: 10. CDR1 is MNHEY, CDR2 SMNVEV, per germline (reference sequence). The CDR3 runs 16 residues. CDR3 protein: CASSFRSRDRLNEQFF. CDR3 sequence (DNA): TGTGCCAGCAGTTTTCGCTCCAGGGACAGGCTCAATGAGCAGTTCTTC.

In its sample, this clone was seen once. The chain has TRBV5-8 and TRBJ2-7; 10 bases are shared with TRBD1. CDR1 is SGHTS, CDR2 YDEGEE, per germline. Trimming took 2 bases from V and 2 from J; bases not matched to a gene: 4. CDR3 size: 15 residues. This CDR3 is CASSLTGTGAYEQYF. The CDR3 DNA follows: TGTGCCAGCAGCTTAACCGGGACAGGGGCCTACGAGCAGTACTTC.

The rearrangement joins TRBV4-2 to TRBJ1-2; 7 nucleotides line up with TRBD1. Germline V gene lookup returns CDR1 LGHNA and CDR2 YNFKEQ. The V segment lost 1 base and the J segment 4 bases; nucleotides outside the gene matches: 3. CDR3 size: 14 residues. CDR3 region: CASSQVDRVYGYTF. The CDR3 bases are TGTGCCAGCAGCCAAGTAGACAGGGTCTATGGCTACACCTTC.

V gene TRBV29-1 combines with J gene TRBJ1-2; 7 nucleotides line up with TRBD1. V trimming: 1 base; J trimming: 6 bases; junction bases outside the gene matches: 8. This CDR3 has 14 residues. Germline V lookup: CDR1 SQVTM, CDR2 ANQGSEA. The CDR3 DNA reads TGCAGCGTTGAAGGCCCACAGGGGCCCCATGGCTACACCTTC. Translation gives CSVEGPQGPHGYTF.

This rearrangement joins TRBV5-6 to TRBJ1-6; maybe TRBD1 (5 bases). This CDR3 is 17 amino acids long. Per germline, CDR1 SGHDT and CDR2 YYEEEE. V lost 0 bases to trimming and J lost 6 bases, with 16 bases between them. The CDR3 DNA is TGTGCCAGCAGCTTGGCCGTGGGCTTGGGGGGTAATTCACCCCTCCACTTT. This gives the protein CASSLAVGLGGNSPLHF.